The T cell receptor beta chain described here comes from a study of post-analysis software for immune sequencing data. General study results and limits: Compared with controls, patients had more of 4 or 5 TRBV segments, including TRBV5-6, TRBV5-1 and TRBV20-1.

Unique molecular identifiers were carried by the TCR beta cDNA libraries. TCRdb analysed the PCR reads with MiXCR anew, one entry per CDR3 protein. In the table there are 450,000 to 650,000 distinct CDR3 sequences, 44% of which are singletons. Germline values: CDR1 SQVTM, CDR2 ANQGSEA. V lost 5 bases and J lost 6; bases outside the gene matches: 7. CDR3 length equals 14 residues. In regard to this clonotype: Its antigen is not identified.

The chain links TRBV29-1 to TRBJ1-4, with TRBD1 matching 9 bases. The sample consisted of blood. This TCR came from a girl aged 5-17 years with multiple sclerosis. CDR3 sequence reads: CSVTTGGDYEKLFF. The CDR3 region has the DNA TGCAGCGTTACCACAGGGGGCGATTATGAAAAACTGTTTTTT.